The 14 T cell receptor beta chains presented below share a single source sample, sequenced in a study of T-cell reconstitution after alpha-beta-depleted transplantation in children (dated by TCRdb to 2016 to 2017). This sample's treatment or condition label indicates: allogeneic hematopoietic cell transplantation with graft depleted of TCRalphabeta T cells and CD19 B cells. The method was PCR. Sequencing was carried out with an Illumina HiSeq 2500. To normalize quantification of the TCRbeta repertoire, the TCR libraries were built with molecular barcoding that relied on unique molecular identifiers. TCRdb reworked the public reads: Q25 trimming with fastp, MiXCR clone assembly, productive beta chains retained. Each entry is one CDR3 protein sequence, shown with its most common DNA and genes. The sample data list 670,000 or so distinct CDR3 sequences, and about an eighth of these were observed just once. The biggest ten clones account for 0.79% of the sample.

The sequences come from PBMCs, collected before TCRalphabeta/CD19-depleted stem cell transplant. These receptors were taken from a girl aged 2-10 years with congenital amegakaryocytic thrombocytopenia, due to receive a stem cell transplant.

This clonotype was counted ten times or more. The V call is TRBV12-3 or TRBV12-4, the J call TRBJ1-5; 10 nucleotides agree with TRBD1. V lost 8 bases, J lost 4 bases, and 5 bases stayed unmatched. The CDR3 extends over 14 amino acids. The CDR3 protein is CASGTGAKNQPQHF. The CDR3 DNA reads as TGTGCCAGCGGGACAGGGGCGAAAAATCAGCCCCAGCATTTT.

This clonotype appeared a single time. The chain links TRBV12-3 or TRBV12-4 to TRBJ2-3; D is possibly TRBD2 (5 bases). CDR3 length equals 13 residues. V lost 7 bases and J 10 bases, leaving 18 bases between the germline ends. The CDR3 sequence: CASTPSGILAQYF. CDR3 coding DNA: TGTGCCAGCACCCCTTCCGGGATATTGGCGCAGTATTTT.

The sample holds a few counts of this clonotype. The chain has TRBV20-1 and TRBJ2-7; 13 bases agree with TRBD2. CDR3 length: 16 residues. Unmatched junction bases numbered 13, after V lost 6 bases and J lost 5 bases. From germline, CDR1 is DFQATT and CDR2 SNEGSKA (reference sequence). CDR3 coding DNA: TGCAGTGCCACGACAGGGAGAGGACTAGCGGGAGACGAGCAGTACTTC. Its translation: CSATTGRGLAGDEQYF.

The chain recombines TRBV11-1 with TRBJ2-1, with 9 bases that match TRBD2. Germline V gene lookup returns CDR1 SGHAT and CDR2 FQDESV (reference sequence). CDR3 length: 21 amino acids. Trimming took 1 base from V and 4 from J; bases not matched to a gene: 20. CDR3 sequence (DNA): TGTGCCAGCAGCTTAGTGGGAAGGTTAAGCGGGAGGACCTCCCAGTACAATGAGCAGTTCTTC. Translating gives CASSLVGRLSGRTSQYNEQFF.

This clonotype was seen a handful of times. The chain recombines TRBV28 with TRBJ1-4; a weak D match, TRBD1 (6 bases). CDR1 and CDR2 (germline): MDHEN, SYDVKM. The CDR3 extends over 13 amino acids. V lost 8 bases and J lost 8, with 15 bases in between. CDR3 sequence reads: CASDGQKDEKLFF. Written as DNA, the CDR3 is TGTGCCAGCGACGGACAGAAGGACGAAAAACTGTTTTTT.

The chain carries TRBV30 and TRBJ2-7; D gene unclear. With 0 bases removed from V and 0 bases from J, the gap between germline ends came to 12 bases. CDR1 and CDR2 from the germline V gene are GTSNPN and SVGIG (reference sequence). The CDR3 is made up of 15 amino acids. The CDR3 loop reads CAWSVVGHSSYEQYF. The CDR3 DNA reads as TGTGCCTGGAGTGTTGTCGGCCACAGCTCCTACGAGCAGTACTTC.

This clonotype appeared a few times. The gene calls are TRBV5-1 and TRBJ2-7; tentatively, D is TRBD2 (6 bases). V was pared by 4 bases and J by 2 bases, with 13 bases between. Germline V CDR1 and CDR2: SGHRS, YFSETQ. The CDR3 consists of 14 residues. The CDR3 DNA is TGCGCCAGCAGCGACTCGGGAGTTCCCTACGAGCAGTACTTC. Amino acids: CASSDSGVPYEQYF.

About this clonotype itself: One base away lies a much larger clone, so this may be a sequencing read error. The CDR3: CASRNFGETQSF. CDR3 nucleotide sequence: TGTGCCAGCAGAAACTTTGGGGAGACCCAGTCCTTC. V is TRBV7-6 and J is TRBJ2-5; D might be TRBD2 (5 bases). The CDR3 is 12 residues long. CDR1 and CDR2 from the germline V gene are SGHVS and FNYEAQ.

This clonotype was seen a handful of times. In DNA form, the CDR3 reads TGTGCCAGCAGTGAAAGGCGCGAGCAGTACTTC. Its protein product is CASSERREQYF. The chain uses TRBV2 and TRBJ2-7, with D unclear. Germline V gene data show CDR1 as SNHLY and CDR2 as FYNNEI. Trimming stripped 2 bases from V and 6 bases from J, with 5 bases between. The CDR3 spans 11 residues.

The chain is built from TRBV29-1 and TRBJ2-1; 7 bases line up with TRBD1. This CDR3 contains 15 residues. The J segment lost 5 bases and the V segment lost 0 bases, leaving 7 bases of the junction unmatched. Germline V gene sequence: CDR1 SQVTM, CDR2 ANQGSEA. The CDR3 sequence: CSVEEGDSLNNEQFF. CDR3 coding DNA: TGCAGCGTTGAAGAAGGGGACAGTTTAAACAATGAGCAGTTCTTC.

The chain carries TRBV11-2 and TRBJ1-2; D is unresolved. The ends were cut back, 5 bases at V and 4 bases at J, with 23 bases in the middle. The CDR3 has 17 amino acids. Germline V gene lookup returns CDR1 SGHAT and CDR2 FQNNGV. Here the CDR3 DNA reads TGTGCCAGCAGCCCAACATATCGGCCCCGAAGTGGCTATGGCTACACCTTC. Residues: CASSPTYRPRSGYGYTF.

The chain's CDR3 is CAWRAAGSGTEAFF. The CDR3 DNA reads TGTGCCTGGAGGGCGGCGGGGTCCGGGACTGAAGCTTTCTTT. The chain links TRBV30 to TRBJ1-1; no firm D call. V dropped 3 bases and J dropped 5 bases, with 16 bases sitting between them. Germline loops: CDR1 GTSNPN, CDR2 SVGIG (reference sequence). The CDR3 is 14 amino acids.

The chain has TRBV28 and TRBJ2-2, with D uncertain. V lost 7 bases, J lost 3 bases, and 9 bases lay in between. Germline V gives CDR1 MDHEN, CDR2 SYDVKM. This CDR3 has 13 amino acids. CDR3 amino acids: CASTERDTGELFF. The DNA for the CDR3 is TGTGCCAGCACCGAACGGGACACCGGGGAGCTGTTTTTT.

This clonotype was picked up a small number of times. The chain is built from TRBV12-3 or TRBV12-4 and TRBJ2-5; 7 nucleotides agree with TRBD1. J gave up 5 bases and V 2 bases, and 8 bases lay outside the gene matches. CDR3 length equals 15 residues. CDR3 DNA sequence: TGTGCCAGCAGTTTAATGGTGGGACAGATGGAGACCCAGTACTTC. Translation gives CASSLMVGQMETQYF.